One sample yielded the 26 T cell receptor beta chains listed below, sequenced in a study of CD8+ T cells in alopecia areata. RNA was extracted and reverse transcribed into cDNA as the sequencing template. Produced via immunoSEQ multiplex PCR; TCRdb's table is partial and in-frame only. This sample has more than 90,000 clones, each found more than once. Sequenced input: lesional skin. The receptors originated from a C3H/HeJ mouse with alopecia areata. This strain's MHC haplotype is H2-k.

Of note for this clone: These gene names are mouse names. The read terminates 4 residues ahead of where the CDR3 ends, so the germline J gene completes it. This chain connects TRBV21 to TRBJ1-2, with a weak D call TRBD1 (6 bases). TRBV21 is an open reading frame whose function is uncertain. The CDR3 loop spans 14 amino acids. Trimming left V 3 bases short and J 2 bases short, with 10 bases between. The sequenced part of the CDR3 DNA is TGTGCTAGCAGTCATGGGAGGGGGAACTCC. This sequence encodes CASSHGRGNS. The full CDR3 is CASSHGRGNSDYTF.

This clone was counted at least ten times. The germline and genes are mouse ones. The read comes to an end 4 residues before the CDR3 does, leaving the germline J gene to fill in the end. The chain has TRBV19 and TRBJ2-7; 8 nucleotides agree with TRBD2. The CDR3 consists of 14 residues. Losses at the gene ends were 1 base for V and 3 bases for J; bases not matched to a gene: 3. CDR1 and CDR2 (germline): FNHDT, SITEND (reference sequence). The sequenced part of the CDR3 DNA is TGTGCCAGCAGTATAAACTGGGGGAACTAT. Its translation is CASSINWGNY. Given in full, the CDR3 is CASSINWGNYEQYF. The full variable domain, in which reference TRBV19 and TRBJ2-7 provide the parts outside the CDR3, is GGIITQTPKFLIGQEGQKLTLKCQQNFNHDTMYWYRQDSGKGLRLIYYSITENDLQKGDLSEGYDASREKKSSFSLTVTSAQKNEMAVFLCASSINWGNYEQYFGPGTRLTVL.

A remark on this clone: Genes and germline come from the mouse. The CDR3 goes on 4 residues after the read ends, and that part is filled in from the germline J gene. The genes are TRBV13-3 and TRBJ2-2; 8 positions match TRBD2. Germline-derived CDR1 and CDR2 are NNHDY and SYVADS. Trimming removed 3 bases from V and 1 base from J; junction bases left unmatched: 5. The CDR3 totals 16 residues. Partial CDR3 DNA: TGTGCCAGCAGTGTGTGGCTGGGGGGAAACACCGGG. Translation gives CASSVWLGGNTG. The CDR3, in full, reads CASSVWLGGNTGQLYF.

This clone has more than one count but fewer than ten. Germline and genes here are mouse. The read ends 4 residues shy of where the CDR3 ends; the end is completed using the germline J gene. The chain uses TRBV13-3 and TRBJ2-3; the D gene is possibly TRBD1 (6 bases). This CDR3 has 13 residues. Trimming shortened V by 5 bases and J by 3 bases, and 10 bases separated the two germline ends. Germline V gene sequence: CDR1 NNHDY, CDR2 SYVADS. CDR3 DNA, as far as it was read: TGTGCCAGCAGGCAGGGGTGGGCAGAA. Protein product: CASRQGWAE. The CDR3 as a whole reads CASRQGWAETLYF.

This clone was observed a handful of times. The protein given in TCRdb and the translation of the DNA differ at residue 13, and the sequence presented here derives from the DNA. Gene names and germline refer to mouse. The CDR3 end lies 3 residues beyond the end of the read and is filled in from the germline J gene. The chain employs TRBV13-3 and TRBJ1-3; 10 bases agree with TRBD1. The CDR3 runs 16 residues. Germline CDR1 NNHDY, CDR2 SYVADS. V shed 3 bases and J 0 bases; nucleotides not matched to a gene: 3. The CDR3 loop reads CASSVDRGVSGNTLYF. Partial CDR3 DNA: TGTGCCAGCAGTGTGGACAGGGGGGTTTCTGGAAATACG.

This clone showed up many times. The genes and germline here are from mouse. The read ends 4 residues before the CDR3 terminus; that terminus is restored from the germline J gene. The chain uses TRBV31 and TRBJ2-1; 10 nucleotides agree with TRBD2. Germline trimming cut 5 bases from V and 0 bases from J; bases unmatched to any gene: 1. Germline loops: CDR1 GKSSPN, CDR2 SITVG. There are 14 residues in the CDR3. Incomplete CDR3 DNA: TGTGCCTGGGACTGGGGGGATAACTATGCT. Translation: CAWDWGDNYA. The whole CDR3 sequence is CAWDWGDNYAEQFF.

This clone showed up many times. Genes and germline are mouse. Here the CDR3 reads CASSDQDRSEQFF. The part of the CDR3 DNA that was read is TGTGCCAGCAGTGATCAGGATCGGTCT. V gene TRBV13-3 combines with J gene TRBJ2-1, with D unclear. Read data end 4 residues before the CDR3 end; the end is taken from the germline J gene. The CDR3 sequence is 13 residues long. Germline V CDR1 and CDR2: NNHDY, SYVADS.

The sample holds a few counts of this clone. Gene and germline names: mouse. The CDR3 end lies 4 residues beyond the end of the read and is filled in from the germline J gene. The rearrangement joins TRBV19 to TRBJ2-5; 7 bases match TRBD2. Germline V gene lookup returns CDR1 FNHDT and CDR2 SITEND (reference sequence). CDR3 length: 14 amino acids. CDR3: CASSMRLGEDTQYF. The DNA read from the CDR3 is TGTGCCAGCAGTATGAGGCTGGGGGAAGAC. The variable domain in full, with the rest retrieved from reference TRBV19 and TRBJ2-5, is GGIITQTPKFLIGQEGQKLTLKCQQNFNHDTMYWYRQDSGKGLRLIYYSITENDLQKGDLSEGYDASREKKSSFSLTVTSAQKNEMAVFLCASSMRLGEDTQYFGPGTRLLVL.

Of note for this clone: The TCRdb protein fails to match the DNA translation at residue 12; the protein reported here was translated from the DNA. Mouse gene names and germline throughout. The covered CDR3 bases are TGTGCCACCGGGACAGGGGTCACCTATAATTCGCCC. Its translation is CATGTGVTYNSP. The full CDR3 is CATGTGVTYNSPLYF. This chain uses TRBV13-3 with TRBJ1-6; TRBD1 matches at 10 bases. The read ends 3 residues before the CDR3 terminus; that terminus is restored from the germline J gene. TRBJ1-6 is an ORF, and what it does is uncertain. Germline V gives CDR1 NNHDY, CDR2 SYVADS. V was clipped by 9 bases and J by 2 bases; unmatched bases: 5. The CDR3 runs 15 residues.

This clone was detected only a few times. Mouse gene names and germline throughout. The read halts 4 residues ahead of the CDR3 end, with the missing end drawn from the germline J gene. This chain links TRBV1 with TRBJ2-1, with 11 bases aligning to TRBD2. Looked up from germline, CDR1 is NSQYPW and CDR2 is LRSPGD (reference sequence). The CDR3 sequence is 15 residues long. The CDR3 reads CTCSGTGGATTEQFF. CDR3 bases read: TGCACCTGCAGTGGAACTGGGGGGGCGACGACT. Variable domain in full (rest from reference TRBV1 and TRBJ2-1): VTLLEQNPRWRLVPRGQAVNLRCILKNSQYPWMSWYQQDLQKQLQWLFTLRSPGDKEVKSLPGADYLATRVTDTELRLQVANMSQGRTLYCTCSGTGGATTEQFFGPGTRLTVL.

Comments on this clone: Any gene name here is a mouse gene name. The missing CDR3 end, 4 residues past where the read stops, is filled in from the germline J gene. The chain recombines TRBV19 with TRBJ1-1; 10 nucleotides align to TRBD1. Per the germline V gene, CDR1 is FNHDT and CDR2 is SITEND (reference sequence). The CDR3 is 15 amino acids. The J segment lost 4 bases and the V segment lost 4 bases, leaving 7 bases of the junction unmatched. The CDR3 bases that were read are TGTGCCAGCAGTTCGGGACAGGGGAAGATCACA. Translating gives CASSSGQGKIT. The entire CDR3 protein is CASSSGQGKITEVFF. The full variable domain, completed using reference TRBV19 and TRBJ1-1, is GGIITQTPKFLIGQEGQKLTLKCQQNFNHDTMYWYRQDSGKGLRLIYYSITENDLQKGDLSEGYDASREKKSSFSLTVTSAQKNEMAVFLCASSSGQGKITEVFFGKGTRLTVV.

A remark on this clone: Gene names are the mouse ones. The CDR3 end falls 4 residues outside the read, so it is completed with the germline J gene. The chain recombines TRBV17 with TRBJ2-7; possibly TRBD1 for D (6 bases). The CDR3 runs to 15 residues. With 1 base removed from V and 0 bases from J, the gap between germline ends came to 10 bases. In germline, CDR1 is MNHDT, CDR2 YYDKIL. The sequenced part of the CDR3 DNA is TGTGCTAGCAGTAGAGGTCGGGACAACTCCTAT. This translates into CASSRGRDNSY. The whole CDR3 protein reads CASSRGRDNSYEQYF.

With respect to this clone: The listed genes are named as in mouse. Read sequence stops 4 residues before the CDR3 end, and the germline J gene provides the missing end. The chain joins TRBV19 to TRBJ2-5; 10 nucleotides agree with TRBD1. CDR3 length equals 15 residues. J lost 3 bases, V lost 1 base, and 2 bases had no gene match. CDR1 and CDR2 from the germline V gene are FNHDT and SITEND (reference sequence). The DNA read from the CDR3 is TGTGCCAGCAGTATAACGGACAGGGGGCAAGAC. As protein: CASSITDRGQD. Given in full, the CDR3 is CASSITDRGQDTQYF.

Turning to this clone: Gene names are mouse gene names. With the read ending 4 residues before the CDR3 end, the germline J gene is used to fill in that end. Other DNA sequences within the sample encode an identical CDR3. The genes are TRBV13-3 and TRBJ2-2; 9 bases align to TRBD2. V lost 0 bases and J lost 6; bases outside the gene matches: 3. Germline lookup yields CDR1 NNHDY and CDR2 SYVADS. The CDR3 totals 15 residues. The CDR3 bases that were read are TGTGCCAGCAGTGATGCACTGGGGGGCCCCGGG. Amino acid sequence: CASSDALGGPG. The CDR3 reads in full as CASSDALGGPGQLYF. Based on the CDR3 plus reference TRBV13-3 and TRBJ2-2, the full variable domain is EAAVTQSPRSKVAVTGGKVTLSCHQTNNHDYMYWYRQDTGHGLRLIHYSYVADSTEKGDIPDGYKASRPSQENFSLILELASLSQTAVYFCASSDALGGPGQLYFGEGSKLTVL.

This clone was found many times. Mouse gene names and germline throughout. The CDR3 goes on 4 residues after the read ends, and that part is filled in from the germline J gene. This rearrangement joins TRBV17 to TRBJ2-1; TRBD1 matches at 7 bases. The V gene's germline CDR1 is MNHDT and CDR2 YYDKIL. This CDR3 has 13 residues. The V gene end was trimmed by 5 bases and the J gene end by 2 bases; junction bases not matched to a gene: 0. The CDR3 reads CASSGTDYAEQFF. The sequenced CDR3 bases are TGTGCTAGCAGTGGGACAGACTATGCT.

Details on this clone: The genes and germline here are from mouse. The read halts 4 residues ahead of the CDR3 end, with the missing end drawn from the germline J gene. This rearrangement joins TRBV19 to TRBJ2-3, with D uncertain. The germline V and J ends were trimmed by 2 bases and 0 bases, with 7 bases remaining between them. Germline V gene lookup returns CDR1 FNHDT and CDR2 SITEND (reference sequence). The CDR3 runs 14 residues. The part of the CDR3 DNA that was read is TGTGCCAGCAGTATGGTCTTTAGTGCAGAA. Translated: CASSMVFSAE. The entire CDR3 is CASSMVFSAETLYF.

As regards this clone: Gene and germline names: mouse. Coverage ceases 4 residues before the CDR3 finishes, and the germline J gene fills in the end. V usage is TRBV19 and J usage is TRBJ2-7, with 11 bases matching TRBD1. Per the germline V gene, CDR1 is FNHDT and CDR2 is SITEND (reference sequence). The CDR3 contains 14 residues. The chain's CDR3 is CASSTDRGRDEQYF. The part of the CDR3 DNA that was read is TGTGCCAGCAGTACGGACAGGGGGCGCGAT.

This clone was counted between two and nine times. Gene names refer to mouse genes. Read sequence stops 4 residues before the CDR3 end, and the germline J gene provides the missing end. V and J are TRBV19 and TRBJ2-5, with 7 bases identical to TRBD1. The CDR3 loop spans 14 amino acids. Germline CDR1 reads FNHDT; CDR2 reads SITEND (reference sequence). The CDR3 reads CASSIDREGDTQYF. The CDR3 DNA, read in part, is TGTGCCAGCAGCATCGACAGGGAGGGAGAC.

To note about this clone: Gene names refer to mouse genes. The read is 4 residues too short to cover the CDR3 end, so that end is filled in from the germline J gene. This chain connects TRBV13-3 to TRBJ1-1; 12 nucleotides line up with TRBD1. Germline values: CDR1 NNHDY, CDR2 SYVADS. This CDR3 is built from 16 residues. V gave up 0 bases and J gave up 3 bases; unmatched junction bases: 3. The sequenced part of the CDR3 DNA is TGTGCCAGCAGTGATGGGGACAGGGGGCCGGACACA. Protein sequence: CASSDGDRGPDT. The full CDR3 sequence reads CASSDGDRGPDTEVFF.

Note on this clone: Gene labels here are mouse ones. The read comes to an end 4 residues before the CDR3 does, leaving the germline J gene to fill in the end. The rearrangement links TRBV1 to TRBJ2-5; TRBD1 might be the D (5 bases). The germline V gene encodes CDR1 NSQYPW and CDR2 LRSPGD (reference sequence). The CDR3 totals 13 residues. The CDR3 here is CTCSADSGDTQYF. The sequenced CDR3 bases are TGCACCTGCAGTGCAGATTCAGGGGAC.

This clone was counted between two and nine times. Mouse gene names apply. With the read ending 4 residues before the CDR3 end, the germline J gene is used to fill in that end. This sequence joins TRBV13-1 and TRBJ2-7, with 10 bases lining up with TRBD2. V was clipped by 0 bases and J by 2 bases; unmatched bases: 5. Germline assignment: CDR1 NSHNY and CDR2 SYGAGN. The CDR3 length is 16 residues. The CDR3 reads CASSDDYWGGTYEQYF. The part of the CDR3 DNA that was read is TGTGCCAGCAGTGATGACTACTGGGGGGGAACCTAT.

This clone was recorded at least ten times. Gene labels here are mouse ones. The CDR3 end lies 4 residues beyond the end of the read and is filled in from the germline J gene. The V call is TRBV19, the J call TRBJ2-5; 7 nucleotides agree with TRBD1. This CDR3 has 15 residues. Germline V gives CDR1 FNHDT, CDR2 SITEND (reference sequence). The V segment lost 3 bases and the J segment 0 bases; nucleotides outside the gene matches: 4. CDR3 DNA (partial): TGTGCCAGCAGTACTGGGACAGATAACCAAGAC. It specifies CASSTGTDNQD. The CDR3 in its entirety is CASSTGTDNQDTQYF.

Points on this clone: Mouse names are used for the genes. CDR3 amino acids: CTCRGLGYAEQFF. The sequenced CDR3 bases are TGCACCTGCAGGGGACTGGGCTATGCT. The V gene is TRBV1, the J gene TRBJ2-1, with 9 nucleotides matching TRBD2. The CDR3 goes on 4 residues after the read ends, and that part is filled in from the germline J gene. After removal of 6 bases from V and 3 bases from J, the junction contained 0 bases not matched to a gene. Germline V gene lookup returns CDR1 NSQYPW and CDR2 LRSPGD (reference sequence). This CDR3 is built from 13 residues.

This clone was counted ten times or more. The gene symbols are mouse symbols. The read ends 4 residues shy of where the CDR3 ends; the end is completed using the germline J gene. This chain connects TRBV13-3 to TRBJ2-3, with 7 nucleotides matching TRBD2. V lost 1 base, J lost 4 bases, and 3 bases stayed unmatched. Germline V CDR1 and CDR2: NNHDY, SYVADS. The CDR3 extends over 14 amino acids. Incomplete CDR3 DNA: TGTGCCAGCAGTGATTGGGGGGATACAGAA. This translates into CASSDWGDTE. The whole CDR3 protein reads CASSDWGDTETLYF.

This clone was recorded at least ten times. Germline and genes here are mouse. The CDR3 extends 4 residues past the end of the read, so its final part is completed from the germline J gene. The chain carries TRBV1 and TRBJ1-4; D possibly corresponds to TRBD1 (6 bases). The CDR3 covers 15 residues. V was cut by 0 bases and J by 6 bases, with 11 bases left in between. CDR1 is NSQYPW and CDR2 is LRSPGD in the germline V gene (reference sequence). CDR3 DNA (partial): TGCACCTGCAGTGCAGATCGGGCAGGGGACGAA. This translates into CTCSADRAGDE. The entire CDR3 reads CTCSADRAGDERLFF. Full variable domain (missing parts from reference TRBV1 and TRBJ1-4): VTLLEQNPRWRLVPRGQAVNLRCILKNSQYPWMSWYQQDLQKQLQWLFTLRSPGDKEVKSLPGADYLATRVTDTELRLQVANMSQGRTLYCTCSADRAGDERLFFGHGTKLSVL.

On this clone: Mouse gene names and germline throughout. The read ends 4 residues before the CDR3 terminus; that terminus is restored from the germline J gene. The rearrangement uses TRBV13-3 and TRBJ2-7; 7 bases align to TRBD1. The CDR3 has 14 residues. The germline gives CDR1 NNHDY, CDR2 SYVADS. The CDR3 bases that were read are TGTGCCAGCAGTGATGGAAGGGACAGTTAT. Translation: CASSDGRDSY. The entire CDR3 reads CASSDGRDSYEQYF.